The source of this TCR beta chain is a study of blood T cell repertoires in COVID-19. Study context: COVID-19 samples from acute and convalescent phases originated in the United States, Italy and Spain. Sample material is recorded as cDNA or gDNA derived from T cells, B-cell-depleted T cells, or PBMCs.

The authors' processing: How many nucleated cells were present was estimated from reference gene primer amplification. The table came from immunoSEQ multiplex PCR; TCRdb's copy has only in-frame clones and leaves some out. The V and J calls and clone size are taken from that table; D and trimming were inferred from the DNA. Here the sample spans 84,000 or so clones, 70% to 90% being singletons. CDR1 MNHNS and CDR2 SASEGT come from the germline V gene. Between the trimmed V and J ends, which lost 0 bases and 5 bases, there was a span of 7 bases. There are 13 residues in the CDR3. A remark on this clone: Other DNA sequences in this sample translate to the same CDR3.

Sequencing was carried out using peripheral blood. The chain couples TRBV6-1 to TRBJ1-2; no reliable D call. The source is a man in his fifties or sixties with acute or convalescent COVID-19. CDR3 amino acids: CASSEARPYGYTF. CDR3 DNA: TGTGCCAGCAGTGAAGCGAGGCCGTATGGCTACACCTTC.